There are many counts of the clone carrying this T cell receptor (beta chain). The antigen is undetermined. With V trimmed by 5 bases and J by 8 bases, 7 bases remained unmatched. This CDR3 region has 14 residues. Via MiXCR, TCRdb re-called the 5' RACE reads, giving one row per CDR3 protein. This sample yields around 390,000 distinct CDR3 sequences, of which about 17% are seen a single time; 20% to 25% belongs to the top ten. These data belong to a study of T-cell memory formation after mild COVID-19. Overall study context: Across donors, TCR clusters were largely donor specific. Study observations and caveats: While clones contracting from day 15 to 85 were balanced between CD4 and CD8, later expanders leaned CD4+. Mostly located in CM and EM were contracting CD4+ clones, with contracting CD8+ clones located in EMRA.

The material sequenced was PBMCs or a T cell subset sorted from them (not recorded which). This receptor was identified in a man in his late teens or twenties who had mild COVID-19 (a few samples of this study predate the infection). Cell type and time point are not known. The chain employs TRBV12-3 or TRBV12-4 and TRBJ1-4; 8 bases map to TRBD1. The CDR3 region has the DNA TGTGCCAGCAGTCATGGACAGGGTAGGGAAAAACTGTTTTTT. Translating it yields CASSHGQGREKLFF.